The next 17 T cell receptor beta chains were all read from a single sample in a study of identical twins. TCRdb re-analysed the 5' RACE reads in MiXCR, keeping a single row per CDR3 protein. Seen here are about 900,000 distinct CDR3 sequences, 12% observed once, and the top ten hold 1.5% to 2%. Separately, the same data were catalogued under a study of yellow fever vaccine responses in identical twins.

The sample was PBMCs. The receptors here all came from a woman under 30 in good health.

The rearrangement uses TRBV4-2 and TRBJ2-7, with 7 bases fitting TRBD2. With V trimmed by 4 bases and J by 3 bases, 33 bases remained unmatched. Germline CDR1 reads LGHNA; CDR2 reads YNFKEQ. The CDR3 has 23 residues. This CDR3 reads CASSRETPTSPERATSRRYEQYF. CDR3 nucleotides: TGTGCCAGCAGCCGCGAAACCCCGACTAGCCCGGAGCGGGCTACGAGCAGGCGCTACGAGCAGTACTTC.

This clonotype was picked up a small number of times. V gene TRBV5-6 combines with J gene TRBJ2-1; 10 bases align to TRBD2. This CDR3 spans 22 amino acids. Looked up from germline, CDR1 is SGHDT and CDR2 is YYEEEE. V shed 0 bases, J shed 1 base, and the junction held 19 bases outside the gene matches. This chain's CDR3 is CASSLGRGWTSGTPRSYNEQFF. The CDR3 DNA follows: TGTGCCAGCAGCTTGGGAAGGGGGTGGACTAGCGGCACCCCGAGGTCCTACAATGAGCAGTTCTTC.

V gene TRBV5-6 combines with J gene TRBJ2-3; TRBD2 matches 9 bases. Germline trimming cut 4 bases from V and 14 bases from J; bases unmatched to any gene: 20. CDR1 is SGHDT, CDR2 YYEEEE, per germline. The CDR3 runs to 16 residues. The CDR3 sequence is CASSRRASGTIRPRYF. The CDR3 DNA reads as TGTGCCAGCAGCCGGCGGGCTAGCGGGACGATCAGGCCGCGGTATTTT.

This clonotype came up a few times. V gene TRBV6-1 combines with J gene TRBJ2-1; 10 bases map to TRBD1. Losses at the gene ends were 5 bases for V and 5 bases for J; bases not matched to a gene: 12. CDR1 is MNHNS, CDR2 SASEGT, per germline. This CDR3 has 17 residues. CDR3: CASSRSGRQGADNEQFF. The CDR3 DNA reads TGTGCCAGCAGTCGCTCCGGTCGACAGGGGGCTGACAATGAGCAGTTCTTC.

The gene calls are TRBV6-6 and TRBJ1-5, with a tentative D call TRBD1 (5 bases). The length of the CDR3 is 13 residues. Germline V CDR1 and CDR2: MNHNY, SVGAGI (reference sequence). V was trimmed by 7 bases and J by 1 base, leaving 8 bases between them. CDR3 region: CASTGRSNQPQHF. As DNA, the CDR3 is TGTGCCAGCACAGGGAGAAGCAATCAGCCCCAGCATTTT.

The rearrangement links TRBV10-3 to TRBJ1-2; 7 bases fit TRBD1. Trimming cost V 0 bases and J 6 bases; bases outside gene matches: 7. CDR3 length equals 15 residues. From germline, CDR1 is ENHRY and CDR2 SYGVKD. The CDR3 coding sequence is TGTGCCATCAGTGAGTCGAAAGGGGGCACGGATGGCTACACCTTC. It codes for CAISESKGGTDGYTF.

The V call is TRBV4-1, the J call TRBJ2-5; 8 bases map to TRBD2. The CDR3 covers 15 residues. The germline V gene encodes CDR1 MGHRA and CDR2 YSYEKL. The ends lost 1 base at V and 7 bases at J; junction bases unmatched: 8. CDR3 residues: CASSQVTGGQGTQYF. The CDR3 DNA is TGCGCCAGCAGCCAAGTTACGGGGGGGCAGGGGACCCAGTACTTC.

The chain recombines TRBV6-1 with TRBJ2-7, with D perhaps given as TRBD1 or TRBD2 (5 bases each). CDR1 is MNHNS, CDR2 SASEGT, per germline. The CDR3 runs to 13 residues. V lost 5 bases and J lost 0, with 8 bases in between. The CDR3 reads CASSRDGSYEQYV. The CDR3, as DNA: TGTGCCAGCAGTCGGGACGGCTCCTACGAGCAGTACGTC.

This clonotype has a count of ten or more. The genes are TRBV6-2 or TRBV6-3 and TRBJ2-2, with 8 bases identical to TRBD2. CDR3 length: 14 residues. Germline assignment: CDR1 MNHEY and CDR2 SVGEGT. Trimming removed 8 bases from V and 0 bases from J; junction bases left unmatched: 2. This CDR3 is CASYSGANTGELFF. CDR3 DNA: TGTGCCAGCTATAGCGGGGCGAACACCGGGGAGCTGTTTTTT.

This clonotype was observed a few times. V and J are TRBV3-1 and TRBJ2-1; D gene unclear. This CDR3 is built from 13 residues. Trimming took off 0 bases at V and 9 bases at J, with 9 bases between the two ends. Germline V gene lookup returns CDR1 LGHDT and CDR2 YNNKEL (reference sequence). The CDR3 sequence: CASSQDRLTEQFF. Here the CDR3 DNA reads TGTGCCAGCAGCCAAGATAGGCTCACTGAGCAGTTCTTC.

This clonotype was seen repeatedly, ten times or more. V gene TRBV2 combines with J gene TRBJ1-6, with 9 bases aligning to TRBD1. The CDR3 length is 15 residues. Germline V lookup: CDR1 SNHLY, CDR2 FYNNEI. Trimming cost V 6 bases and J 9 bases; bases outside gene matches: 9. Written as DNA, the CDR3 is TGTGCCAGCAGGGATTACAGGGGGCTAGGTTCACCCCTCCACTTT. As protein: CASRDYRGLGSPLHF.

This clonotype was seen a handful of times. CDR3 protein: CATGVGAPGYEQYF. CDR3 DNA: TGTGCCACCGGGGTGGGGGCCCCGGGGTACGAGCAGTACTTC. The chain carries TRBV12-3 or TRBV12-4 and TRBJ2-7, with TRBD1 as a possible D gene (6 bases). Trimming left V 10 bases short and J 4 bases short, with 20 bases between. The CDR3 consists of 14 residues.

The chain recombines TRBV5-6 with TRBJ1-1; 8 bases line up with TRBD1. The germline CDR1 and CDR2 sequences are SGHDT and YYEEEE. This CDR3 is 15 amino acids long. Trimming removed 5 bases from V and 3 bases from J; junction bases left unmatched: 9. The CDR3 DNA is TGTGCCAGCAGAGGTCGCCGGGACAGGCACACTGAAGCTTTCTTT. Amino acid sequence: CASRGRRDRHTEAFF.

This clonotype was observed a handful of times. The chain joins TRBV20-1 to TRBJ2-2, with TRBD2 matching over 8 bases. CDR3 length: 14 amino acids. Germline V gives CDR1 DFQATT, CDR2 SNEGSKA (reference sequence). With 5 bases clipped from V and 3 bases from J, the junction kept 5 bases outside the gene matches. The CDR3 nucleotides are TGCAGTGCTTCAGCGGGGGAGCACACCGGGGAGCTGTTTTTT. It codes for CSASAGEHTGELFF.

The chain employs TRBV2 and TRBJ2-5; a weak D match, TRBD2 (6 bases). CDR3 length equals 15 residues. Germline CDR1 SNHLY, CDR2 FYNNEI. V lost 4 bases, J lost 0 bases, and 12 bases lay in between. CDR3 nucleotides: TGTGCCAGCAGTGGGCTAGCGTCCAACCAAGAGACCCAGTACTTC. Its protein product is CASSGLASNQETQYF.

CDR3 residues: CASSVDSWETQYF. CDR3 DNA: TGTGCCAGCAGCGTAGATTCCTGGGAGACCCAGTACTTC. V usage is TRBV9 and J usage is TRBJ2-5; no firm D call. From germline, CDR1 is SGDLS and CDR2 YYNGEE. The V end was cut by 0 bases, the J end by 5 bases, with 8 bases between. The CDR3 covers 13 residues.

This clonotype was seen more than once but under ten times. The CDR3 bases are TGCAGTGCCAGCGCGGGCCCCGGGGAGCTGTTTTTT. This encodes CSASAGPGELFF. The chain is built from TRBV20-1 and TRBJ2-2; TRBD2 is a possible D gene (5 bases). The V end lost 6 bases, the J end lost 6 bases, and 11 bases lay between the germline ends. The germline CDR1 and CDR2 sequences are DFQATT and SNEGSKA (reference sequence). There are 12 residues in the CDR3.